Listed below are T cell receptor beta chains from one sample, sequenced in a study of OX40 agonist ivuxolimab in advanced cancers. Libraries were prepared by immunoSEQ multiplex PCR; TCRdb keeps only in-frame clonotypes and omits some of them. The table records about 54,000 clones, approximately 88% of them present only once. The source material was CD4+ or CD8+ T cells sorted from blood, sampled in a trial of the OX40 agonist ivuxolimab. These receptors came from an adult with an advanced solid tumor such as melanoma, head and neck, liver or kidney cancer. Each CDR3 is given with its conserved first and last residue. The order of the fields is clone size, J gene, D gene, V gene, CDR3 DNA, CDR3 protein. The D gene is left open where the match is weak. Rows may omit the clone size; those that give it use once, few, many or a size class.

-	TRBJ2-7	TRBD2	TRBV2	TGTGCCAGCAGTGTTGCGGGAGAAGCCTACGAGCAGTACTTC	CASSVAGEAYEQYF
-	TRBJ2-5	-	TRBV5-4	TGTGCCAGCAGCTTGGCTGGATGGGAGACCCAGTACTTC	CASSLAGWETQYF
-	TRBJ2-1	-	TRBV10-3	TGTGCCATCAGTGAACGGGACGACAATGAGCAGTTCTTC	CAISERDDNEQFF
-	TRBJ2-1	-	TRBV7-9	TGTGCCAGCAGCTTAAGTGGACTCGACCACAATGAGCAGTTCTTC	CASSLSGLDHNEQFF
once	TRBJ1-1	TRBD1	TRBV7-3	TGTGCCAGCAGCAGATTAGGACAGGGAACTGAAGCTTTCTTT	CASSRLGQGTEAFF
-	TRBJ2-7	-	TRBV11-2	TGTGCCAGCACCAAAGACAGGAGGGAGCAGTACTTC	CASTKDRREQYF
-	TRBJ2-1	TRBD2	TRBV4-3	TGCGCCAGCAGCCAAGCCGGGACTAGTATTGAGCAGTTCTTC	CASSQAGTSIEQFF
-	TRBJ1-5	-	TRBV30	TGTGCCTGGAGTTCCTCCAGAGTTACTTATAGCAATCAGCCCCAGCATTTT	CAWSSSRVTYSNQPQHF
-	TRBJ2-5	TRBD1	TRBV5-1	TGCGCCAGCAGCTTAGGACAGGGAGGAGAGACCCAGTACTTC	CASSLGQGGETQYF
once	TRBJ1-3	-	TRBV30	TGTGCCTGGAGTGTACGGGAGACTGGAAACACCATATATTTT	CAWSVRETGNTIYF
-	TRBJ1-4	TRBD1	TRBV7-9	TGTGCCAGCAGCCCATTGGGACAGAGGACAACTAATGAAAAACTGTTTTTT	CASSPLGQRTTNEKLFF
-	TRBJ2-1	-	TRBV2	TGTGCCAGCAGTGGGGAGACAGTTGGTAATGAGCAGTTCTTC	CASSGETVGNEQFF
once	TRBJ1-2	-	TRBV18	TGTGCCAGCTCACCAATAACAGACCCCGACGATGGCTACACCTTC	CASSPITDPDDGYTF
-	TRBJ2-7	TRBD1	TRBV19	TGTGCCAGTAGGACAGGGGTCGAGCAGTACTTC	CASRTGVEQYF
-	TRBJ2-7	-	TRBV10-2	TGCGCCAGCAGAAACCGGGACACACAGAGCTCCTACGAGCAGTACTTC	CASRNRDTQSSYEQYF
-	TRBJ2-7	-	TRBV6-5	TGTGCCAGCAGTTACGGCCCAACCTACGAGCAGTACTTC	CASSYGPTYEQYF
-	TRBJ2-7	TRBD1	TRBV7-8	TGTGCCAGCAGCTTAGGTTGGGACAGACGATTAGAGCAGTACTTC	CASSLGWDRRLEQYF
-	TRBJ2-7	TRBD1	TRBV28	TGTGCCAGCAGTTTAGCCGGGACAGCCTACGAGCAGTACTTC	CASSLAGTAYEQYF
-	TRBJ1-5	TRBD1	TRBV15	TGTGCCACCAGCGTTAGGGGGCCTGAGCCCCAGCATTTT	CATSVRGPEPQHF
few	TRBJ1-5	-	TRBV30	TGTGCCTGGAGTGTATCGAGGTGGCCCTCGAATCAGCCCCAGCATTTT	CAWSVSRWPSNQPQHF
-	TRBJ2-1	-	TRBV18	TGTGCCAGCTCACCCCCAAGGGGCGGCAGCTCCTACAATGAGCAGTTCTTC	CASSPPRGGSSYNEQFF
-	TRBJ1-2	-	TRBV7-9	TGTGCCAGCAGCTTGGGAGGGACCCCTGGCTACACCTTC	CASSLGGTPGYTF
-	TRBJ2-3	-	TRBV6-5	TGTGCCAGCAGTACGGAGGATACGCAGTATTTT	CASSTEDTQYF
-	TRBJ2-3	-	TRBV5-6	TGTGCCAGCAGCTTGAGTGTACAGAGCGGCTCAGATACGCAGTATTTT	CASSLSVQSGSDTQYF
-	TRBJ2-3	-	TRBV4-2	TGTGCCAGCAGCCAAGGTGGATCATACACAGATACGCAGTATTTT	CASSQGGSYTDTQYF
once	TRBJ2-3	-	TRBV11-3	TGTGCCAGCAGCCTTGGGGGGGCATCAGATACGCAGTATTTT	CASSLGGASDTQYF